The present T cell receptor beta chain was sequenced within a study of T cells in Graves' hyperthyroidism and ophthalmopathy (dated by TCRdb to between 2018 and 2021). About the full investigation: Peripheral blood samples were taken at the time of initial diagnosis, prior to any treatment. To identify distinguishing TCR V-J signatures, a discovery cohort of about a hundred patients was used, comprising roughly 45 with Graves' ophthalmopathy and approximately 57 with stable Graves' hyperthyroidism. Whether ophthalmopathy could be predicted prospectively was tested in an independent validation cohort made up of 18 hyperthyroidism patients plus 17 patients who later progressed to ophthalmopathy. The 80 to 100 discovery patients were randomly divided into training and test sets at a 7:3 ratio. Thyroid tissue and blood T-cell repertoires from about six Graves' hyperthyroidism patients were also compared in the study. Following sampling, methimazole starting at 30 mg daily was given to hyperthyroidism patients, and high-dose intravenous methylprednisolone was given to ophthalmopathy patients. The paper reports TCR Vbeta CDR3 sequencing of fewer than 150 peripheral blood samples: 43 ophthalmopathy, under 80 hyperthyroidism and approximately 17 progressor patients.

Amplification of TCR beta CDR3 regions was carried out from RNA transcripts. The first round of RT-PCR for the TCR CDR3 was performed with the HTBI primer set and the Qiagen OneStep RT-PCR kit. Libraries were constructed in a second round of multiplex PCR, after which size selection and purification were carried out. Sequencing of the libraries was done on an Illumina HiSeq2000 using paired-end 100 bp reads. As for how the authors treated the data: SOAPnuke was used to process the raw data, removing reads that contained adapters or uncalled bases, had a mean Phred below 15, or lacked an exact match to the constant primer or identifier. COPE v1.2.5 was used to merge high-quality paired reads, and clonotypes were defined as unique nucleotide sequences. MiTCR v1.1 was used to align clonotypes to the IMGT TRBV, TRBD and TRBJ reference segments. The analysis included only V-J combinations with a frequency above 0.0001, which together covered 99% to 99.2% of the repertoires. A TCS score was defined as the ratio of F50 (clonal expansion) to E x V (chaos), with BLOSUM62-based TCRdist applied between CDR3 peptides within each V-J. Welch's t-statistics and random forest reduced some 510 V-J features to 13, which were used in a naive Bayes classifier (R e1071). In-frame beta chains were kept once TCRdb had trimmed the public reads at Q25 with fastp and called clones with MiXCR. When rows share a CDR3 protein, they turn into one entry using the most common DNA and genes. In this record, the V and J calls reflect TCRdb's handling and not the investigators' own analysis. A total of hundreds of thousands of distinct CDR3 sequences appear in this sample, around 15% of them only once. The ten top clones hold around 30% of the sample.

Ophthalmopathy patients had moderately to severely active disease, with a Clinical Activity Score of 3 or more, a NOSPECS grade of 4 or more, and a disease duration of less than 3 months. Any patient with an uncontrolled infection, another autoimmune disease, pregnancy or lactation was excluded. Clinical symptoms, serum thyroxine and TRAb, thyroid ultrasound, and orbital computed tomography formed the basis for the diagnoses. PBMCs were isolated from approximately 10 ml of fresh peripheral blood by Ficoll-Paque density gradient centrifugation. Trizol reagent was used to extract total RNA, and RNA quality was then checked on an Agilent 2100 Bioanalyzer. From the cysteine through the phenylalanine, the CDR3 covers 15 amino acids. Only CDR3 DNA is held: 45 bases, read in frame from base 1. Looking up the germline V gene (reference sequence) yields CDR1 SEHNR and CDR2 FQNEAQ. Trimming removed 5 bases from V and 4 bases from J; the gene matches leave 9 bases unexplained.

Study-level results and caveats: In validation, the model predicted progression to ophthalmopathy with roughly 66% sensitivity and 72.22% specificity, a median of 6.5 months before onset. A model built on a 13 V-J signature distinguished ophthalmopathy from stable hyperthyroidism, reaching around 90% sensitivity and around 81% specificity in cross-validation and 80%/75% in testing. Sample size was not statistically predetermined, and blinding of investigators to group allocation was not performed. Most expanded thyroid clonotypes (frequency above 0.001) were also detected in blood, a finding suggesting that blood repertoires may reflect thyroid immune responses.

This clonotype was seen ten or more times. The antigen it binds to is not known. No much larger clonotype is one base removed from it; base qualities were not supplied. The receptor was derived from a woman between 18 and 29 years old with Graves' ophthalmopathy. This receptor chain uses TRBV7-9 and TRBJ1-1, with 8 bases aligning to TRBD1. The sample taken for sequencing was blood. In nucleotides, the sequence is TGTGCCAGCAGCCCCAGCGGAGGACAGGGCACTGAAGCTTTCTTT. Its coded protein is CASSPSGGQGTEAFF.